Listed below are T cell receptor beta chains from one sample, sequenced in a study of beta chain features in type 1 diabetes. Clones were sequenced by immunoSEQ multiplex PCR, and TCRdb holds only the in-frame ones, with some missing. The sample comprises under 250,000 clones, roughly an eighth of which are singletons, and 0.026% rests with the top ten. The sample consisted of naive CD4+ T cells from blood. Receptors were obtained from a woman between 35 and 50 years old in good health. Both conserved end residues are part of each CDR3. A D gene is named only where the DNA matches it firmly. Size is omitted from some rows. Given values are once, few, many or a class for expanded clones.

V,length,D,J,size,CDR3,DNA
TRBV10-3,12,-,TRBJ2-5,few,CAIAGSQETQYF,TGTGCCATCGCCGGGTCCCAAGAGACCCAGTACTTC
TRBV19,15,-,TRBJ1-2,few,CASSIVPSPGYGYTF,TGTGCCAGTAGTATAGTTCCCAGTCCTGGCTATGGCTACACCTTC
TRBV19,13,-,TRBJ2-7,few,CASSPRTVYEQYF,TGTGCCAGTAGTCCCCGGACAGTCTACGAGCAGTACTTC
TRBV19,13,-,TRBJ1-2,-,CASSISVNYGYTF,TGTGCCAGTAGTATCTCCGTTAACTATGGCTACACCTTC
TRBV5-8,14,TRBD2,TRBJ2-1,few,CASSPSGGYNEQFF,TGTGCCAGCAGCCCCAGCGGGGGCTACAATGAGCAGTTCTTC
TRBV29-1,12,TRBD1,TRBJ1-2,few,CSAGQGDYGYTF,TGCAGCGCGGGGCAGGGGGACTATGGCTACACCTTC
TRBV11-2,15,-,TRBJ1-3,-,CASSLEGSSGNTIYF,TGTGCCAGCAGCTTAGAGGGCAGCTCTGGAAACACCATATATTTT
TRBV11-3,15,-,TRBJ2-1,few,CASSLGGGLENEQFF,TGTGCCAGCAGCTTGGGCGGGGGCTTGGAAAATGAGCAGTTCTTC
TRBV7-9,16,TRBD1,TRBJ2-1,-,CASSPRGSALFNEQFF,TGTGCCAGCAGCCCCAGGGGGTCCGCACTTTTCAATGAGCAGTTCTTC
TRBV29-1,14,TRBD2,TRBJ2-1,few,CSVERGSSYNEQFF,TGCAGCGTCGAGCGGGGGAGTTCCTACAATGAGCAGTTCTTC
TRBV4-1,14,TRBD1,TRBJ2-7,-,CARYRGPNNYEQYF,TGCGCCAGGTACAGGGGACCCAATAACTACGAGCAGTACTTC
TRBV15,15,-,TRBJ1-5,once,CATSRGQSSNQPQHF,TGTGCCACCAGCAGAGGACAGTCTAGCAATCAGCCCCAGCATTTT
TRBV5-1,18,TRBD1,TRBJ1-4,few,CASSLRTGTAFKGEKLFF,TGCGCCAGCAGCTTACGGACCGGGACAGCCTTTAAGGGTGAAAAACTGTTTTTT
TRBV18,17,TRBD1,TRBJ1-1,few,CASSPTSGQGARTEAFF,TGTGCCAGCTCACCTACGTCGGGACAGGGGGCTCGGACTGAAGCTTTCTTT
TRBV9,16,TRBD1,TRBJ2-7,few,CASSRTGGDLSYEQYF,TGTGCCAGCAGCAGGACAGGGGGGGATCTCTCCTACGAGCAGTACTTC
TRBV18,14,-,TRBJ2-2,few,CASSPGPRTGELFF,TGTGCCAGCTCACCAGGGCCTCGAACCGGGGAGCTGTTTTTT
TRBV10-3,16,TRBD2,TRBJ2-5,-,CAISEGGGVIGETQYF,TGTGCCATCAGTGAGGGCGGGGGGGTGATCGGAGAGACCCAGTACTTC
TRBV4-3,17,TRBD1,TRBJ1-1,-,CASSQASTGGIRTEAFF,TGCGCCAGCAGCCAAGCATCAACAGGGGGCATAAGGACTGAAGCTTTCTTT
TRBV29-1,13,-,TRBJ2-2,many,CSVGQITTGELFF,TGCAGCGTAGGACAGATCACCACCGGGGAGCTGTTTTTT
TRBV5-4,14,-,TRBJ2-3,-,CASSLVQGTDTQYF,TGTGCCAGCAGCTTGGTACAGGGCACAGATACGCAGTATTTT
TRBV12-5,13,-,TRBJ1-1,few,CASGSDRGTEAFF,TGTGCTAGTGGGTCCGATAGGGGCACTGAAGCTTTCTTT
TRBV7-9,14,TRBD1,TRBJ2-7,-,CASSLVDRDYEQYF,TGTGCCAGCAGCTTAGTTGACAGGGACTACGAGCAGTACTTC
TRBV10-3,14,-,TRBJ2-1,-,CAITGTEGVDEQFF,TGTGCCATAACCGGGACCGAGGGGGTGGATGAGCAGTTCTTC
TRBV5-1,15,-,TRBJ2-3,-,CASSLVGGPKDTQYF,TGCGCCAGCAGCTTGGTGGGGGGGCCGAAAGATACGCAGTATTTT
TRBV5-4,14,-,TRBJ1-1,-,CASSPDRVDTEAFF,TGTGCCAGCAGCCCCGACAGAGTTGACACTGAAGCTTTCTTT
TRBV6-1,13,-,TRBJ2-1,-,CASARGTHNEQFF,TGTGCCTCCGCCCGGGGTACCCACAATGAGCAGTTCTTC
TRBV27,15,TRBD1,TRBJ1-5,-,CASGSQGAGDQPQHF,TGTGCCAGCGGATCTCAGGGGGCAGGGGATCAGCCCCAGCATTTT
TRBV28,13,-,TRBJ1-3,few,CASSLASGNTIYF,TGTGCCAGCAGTTTGGCCTCTGGAAACACCATATATTTT
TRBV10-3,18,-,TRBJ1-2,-,CAISSREGHSVANYGYTF,TGTGCCATCAGCTCGAGGGAAGGGCACTCGGTGGCTAACTATGGCTACACCTTC
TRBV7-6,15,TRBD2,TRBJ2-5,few,CASSFRLLAEETQYF,TGTGCCAGCAGCTTTCGGCTACTAGCGGAAGAGACCCAGTACTTC
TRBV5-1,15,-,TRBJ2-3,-,CASNPRGGHTDTQYF,TGCGCCAGCAACCCAAGGGGGGGGCACACAGATACGCAGTATTTT
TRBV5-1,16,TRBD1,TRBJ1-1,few,CASSLGQGGGSTEAFF,TGCGCCAGCAGCCTGGGACAGGGGGGAGGAAGTACTGAAGCTTTCTTT
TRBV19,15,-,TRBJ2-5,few,CASSIPGFHQETQYF,TGTGCCAGTAGTATCCCCGGGTTTCACCAAGAGACCCAGTACTTC
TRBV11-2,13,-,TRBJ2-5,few,CASSLGSGETQYF,TGTGCCAGCAGCTTAGGCAGTGGAGAGACCCAGTACTTC
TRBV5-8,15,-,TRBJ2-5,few,CASSFSGTVQETQYF,TGTGCCAGCAGCTTTAGCGGGACAGTACAAGAGACCCAGTACTTC
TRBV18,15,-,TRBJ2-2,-,CASSPFDRNTGELFF,TGTGCCAGCTCACCCTTCGACAGGAACACCGGGGAGCTGTTTTTT
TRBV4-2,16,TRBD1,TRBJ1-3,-,CASGGRDRVRENTIYF,TGTGCCAGCGGAGGGAGGGACAGGGTTCGAGAAAACACCATATATTTT
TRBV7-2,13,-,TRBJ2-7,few,CASSSAGTYEQYF,TGTGCCAGCAGCTCCGCGGGGACCTACGAGCAGTACTTC
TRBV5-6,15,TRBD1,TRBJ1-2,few,CASTPTGGANYGYTF,TGTGCCAGCACCCCAACAGGGGGCGCCAACTATGGCTACACCTTC
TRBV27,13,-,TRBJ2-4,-,CASSMWGENIQYF,TGTGCCAGCTCTATGTGGGGGGAAAACATTCAGTACTTC
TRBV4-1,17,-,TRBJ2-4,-,CASSQGSPAGAKNIQYF,TGCGCCAGCAGCCAAGGGTCCCCAGCGGGCGCCAAAAACATTCAGTACTTC
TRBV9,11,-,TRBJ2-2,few,CARRGRGELFF,TGTGCCAGAAGAGGGCGGGGGGAGCTGTTTTTT
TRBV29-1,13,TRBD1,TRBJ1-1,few,CSVQGAGYTEAFF,TGCAGCGTGCAGGGGGCGGGGTACACTGAAGCTTTCTTT
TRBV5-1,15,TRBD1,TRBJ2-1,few,CASSLEGQGANEQFF,TGCGCCAGCAGCTTGGAGGGACAGGGGGCAAATGAGCAGTTCTTC
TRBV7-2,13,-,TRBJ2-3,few,CASSQGSTDTQYF,TGTGCCAGCAGCCAGGGGAGCACAGATACGCAGTATTTT
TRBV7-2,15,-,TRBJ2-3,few,CASSLVVDGTDTQYF,TGTGCCAGCAGCTTAGTGGTAGACGGGACAGATACGCAGTATTTT
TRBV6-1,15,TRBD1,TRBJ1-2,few,CASSEVKGQLYGYTF,TGTGCCAGCAGTGAAGTGAAGGGACAGCTCTATGGCTACACCTTC
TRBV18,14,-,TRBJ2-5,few,CASSWADSQETQYF,TGTGCCAGCTCCTGGGCGGACAGTCAAGAGACCCAGTACTTC